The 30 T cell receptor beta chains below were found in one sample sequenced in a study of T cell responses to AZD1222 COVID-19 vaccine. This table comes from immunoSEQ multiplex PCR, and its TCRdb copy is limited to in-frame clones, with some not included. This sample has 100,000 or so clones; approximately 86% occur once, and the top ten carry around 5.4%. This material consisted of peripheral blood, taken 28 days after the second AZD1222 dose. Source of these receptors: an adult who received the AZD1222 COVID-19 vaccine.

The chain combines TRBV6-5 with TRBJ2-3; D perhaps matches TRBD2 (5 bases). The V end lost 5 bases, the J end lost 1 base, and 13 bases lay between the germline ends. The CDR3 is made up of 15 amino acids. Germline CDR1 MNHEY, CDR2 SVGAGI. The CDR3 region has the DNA TGTGCCAGCAGTCCCTGGGGTAGCGGCACAGATACGCAGTATTTT. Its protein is CASSPWGSGTDTQYF.

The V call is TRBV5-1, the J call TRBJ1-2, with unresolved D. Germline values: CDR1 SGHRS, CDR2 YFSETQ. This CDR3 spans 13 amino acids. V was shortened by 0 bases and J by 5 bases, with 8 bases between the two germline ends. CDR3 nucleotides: TGCGCCAGCAGCTTGGATCAAGGATATGGCTACACCTTC. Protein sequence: CASSLDQGYGYTF.

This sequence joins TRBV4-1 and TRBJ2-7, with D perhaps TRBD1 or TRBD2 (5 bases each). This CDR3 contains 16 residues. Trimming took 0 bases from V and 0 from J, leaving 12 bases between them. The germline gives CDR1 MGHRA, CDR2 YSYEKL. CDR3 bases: TGCGCCAGCAGCCAAGATGAGAGGGGCTACTCCTACGAGCAGTACTTC. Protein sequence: CASSQDERGYSYEQYF.

The CDR3 coding sequence is TGTGCCAGCAGCTTCCGGACAGGGGAGCTGTTTTTT. It translates to CASSFRTGELFF. The chain has TRBV7-6 and TRBJ2-2, with D possibly TRBD1 on 5 matching bases. The CDR3 is made up of 12 amino acids. Germline-derived CDR1 and CDR2 are SGHVS and FNYEAQ. Trimming took off 3 bases at V and 8 bases at J, with 7 bases between the two ends. Filled out from reference TRBV7-6 and TRBJ2-2, the complete variable domain reads GAGVSQSPRYKVTKRGQDVALRCDPISGHVSLYWYRQALGQGPEFLTYFNYEAQQDKSGLPNDRFSAERPEGSISTLTIQRTEQRDSAMYRCASSFRTGELFFGEGSRLTVL.

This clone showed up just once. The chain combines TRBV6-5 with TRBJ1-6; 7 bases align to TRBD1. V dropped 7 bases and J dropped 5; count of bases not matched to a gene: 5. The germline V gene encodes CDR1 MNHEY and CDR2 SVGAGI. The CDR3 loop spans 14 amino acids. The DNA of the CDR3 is TGTGCCAGCACGCAACAGGGGAATAATTCACCCCTCCACTTT. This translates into CASTQQGNNSPLHF.

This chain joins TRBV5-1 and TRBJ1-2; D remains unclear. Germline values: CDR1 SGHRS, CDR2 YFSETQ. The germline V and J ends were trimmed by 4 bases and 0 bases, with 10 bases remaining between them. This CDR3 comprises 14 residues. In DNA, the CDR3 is TGCGCCAGCAGCCCGGACGGAGCTAACTATGGCTACACCTTC. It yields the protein CASSPDGANYGYTF.

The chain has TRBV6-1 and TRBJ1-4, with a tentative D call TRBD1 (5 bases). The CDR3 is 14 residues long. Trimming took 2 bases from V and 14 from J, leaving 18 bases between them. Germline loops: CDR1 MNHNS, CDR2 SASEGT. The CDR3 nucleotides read TGTGCCAGCAGTGAACGGGGCAGGGAGGGTCCTCTGTTTTTT. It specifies CASSERGREGPLFF.

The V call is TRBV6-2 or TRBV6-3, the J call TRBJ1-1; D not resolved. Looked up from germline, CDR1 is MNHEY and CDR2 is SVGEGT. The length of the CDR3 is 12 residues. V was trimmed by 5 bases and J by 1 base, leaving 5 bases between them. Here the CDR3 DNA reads TGTGCCAGCAGTATCCCGAACACTGAAGCTTTCTTT. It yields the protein CASSIPNTEAFF.

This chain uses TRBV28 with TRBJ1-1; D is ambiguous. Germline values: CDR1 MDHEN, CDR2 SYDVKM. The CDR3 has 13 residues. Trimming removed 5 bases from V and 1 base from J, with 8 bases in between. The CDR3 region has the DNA TGTGCCAGCAGTGTTACTCAGAACACTGAAGCTTTCTTT. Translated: CASSVTQNTEAFF. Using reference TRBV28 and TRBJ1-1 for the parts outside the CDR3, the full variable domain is DVKVTQSSRYLVKRTGEKVFLECVQDMDHENMFWYRQDPGLGLRLIYFSYDVKMKEKGDIPEGYSVSREKKERFSLILESASTNQTSMYLCASSVTQNTEAFFGQGTRLTVV.

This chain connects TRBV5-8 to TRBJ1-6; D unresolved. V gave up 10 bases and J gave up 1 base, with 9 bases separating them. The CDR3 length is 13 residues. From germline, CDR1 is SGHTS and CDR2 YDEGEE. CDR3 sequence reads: CASRVSYNSPLHF. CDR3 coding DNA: TGTGCCTCGCGAGTATCCTATAATTCACCCCTCCACTTT.

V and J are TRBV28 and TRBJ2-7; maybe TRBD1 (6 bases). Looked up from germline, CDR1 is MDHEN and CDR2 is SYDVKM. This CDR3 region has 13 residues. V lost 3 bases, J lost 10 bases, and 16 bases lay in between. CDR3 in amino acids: CASSLNDRSRQYF. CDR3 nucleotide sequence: TGTGCCAGCAGTTTGAACGACAGGAGTCGCCAGTACTTC.

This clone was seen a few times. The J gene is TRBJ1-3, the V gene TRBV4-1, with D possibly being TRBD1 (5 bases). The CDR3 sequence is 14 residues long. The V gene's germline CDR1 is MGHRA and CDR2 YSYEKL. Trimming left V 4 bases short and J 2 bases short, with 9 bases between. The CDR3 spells CASSPGGAGNTIYF. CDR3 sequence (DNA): TGCGCCAGCAGCCCCGGGGGTGCTGGAAACACCATATATTTT.

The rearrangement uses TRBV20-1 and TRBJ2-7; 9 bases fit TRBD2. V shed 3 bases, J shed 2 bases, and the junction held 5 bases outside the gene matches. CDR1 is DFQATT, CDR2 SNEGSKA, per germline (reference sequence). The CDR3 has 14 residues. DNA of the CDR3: TGCAGTGCTAGTAAAGCGGGAGGCCCCTACGAGCAGTACTTC. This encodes CSASKAGGPYEQYF.

The CDR3 loop reads CASSLVWGANTEAFF. As DNA, the CDR3 is TGTGCCAGCAGCTTAGTTTGGGGGGCGAACACTGAAGCTTTCTTT. The chain has TRBV11-2 and TRBJ1-1; tentative D call: TRBD1 (6 bases). The length of the CDR3 is 15 residues. CDR1 is SGHAT, CDR2 FQNNGV, per germline. V was cut by 1 base and J by 1 base, with 10 bases left in between.

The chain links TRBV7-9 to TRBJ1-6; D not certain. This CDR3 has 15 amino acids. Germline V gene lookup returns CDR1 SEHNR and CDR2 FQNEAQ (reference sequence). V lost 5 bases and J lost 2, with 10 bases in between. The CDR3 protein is CASSATGAYNSPLHF. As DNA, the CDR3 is TGTGCCAGCAGCGCTACCGGGGCCTATAATTCACCCCTCCACTTT.

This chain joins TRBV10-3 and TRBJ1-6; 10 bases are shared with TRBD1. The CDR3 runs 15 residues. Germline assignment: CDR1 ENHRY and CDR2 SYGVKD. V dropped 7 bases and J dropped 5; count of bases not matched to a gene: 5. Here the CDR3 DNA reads TGTGCCATCAACCCCGGGACAGGGGATAATTCACCCCTCCACTTT. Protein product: CAINPGTGDNSPLHF.

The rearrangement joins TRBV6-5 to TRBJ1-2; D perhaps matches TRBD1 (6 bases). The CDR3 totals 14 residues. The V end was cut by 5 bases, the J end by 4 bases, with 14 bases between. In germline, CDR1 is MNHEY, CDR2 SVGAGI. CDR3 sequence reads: CASSPYRVGYGYTF. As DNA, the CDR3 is TGTGCCAGCAGTCCCTACAGGGTAGGCTATGGCTACACCTTC.

In DNA, the CDR3 is TGTGCCAGCAGTTTGGGGGTCACTGAAGCTTTCTTT. This codes for CASSLGVTEAFF. The chain couples TRBV6-6 to TRBJ1-1; a possible D gene is TRBD1 (5 bases). The CDR3 contains 12 residues. Germline loops: CDR1 MNHNY, CDR2 SVGAGI (reference sequence). Trimming took off 4 bases at V and 4 bases at J, with 7 bases between the two ends.

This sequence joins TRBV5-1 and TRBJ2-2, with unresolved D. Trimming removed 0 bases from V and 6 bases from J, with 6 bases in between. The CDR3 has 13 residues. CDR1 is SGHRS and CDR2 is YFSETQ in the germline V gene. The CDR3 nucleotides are TGCGCCAGCAGCTTGGCCCTACCCGGGGAGCTGTTTTTT. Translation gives CASSLALPGELFF.

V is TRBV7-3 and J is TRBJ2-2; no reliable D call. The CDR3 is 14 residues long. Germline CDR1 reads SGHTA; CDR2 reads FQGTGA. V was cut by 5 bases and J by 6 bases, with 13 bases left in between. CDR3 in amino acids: CASSTVAVSGELFF. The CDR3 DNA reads TGTGCCAGCAGCACGGTTGCGGTCTCCGGGGAGCTGTTTTTT.

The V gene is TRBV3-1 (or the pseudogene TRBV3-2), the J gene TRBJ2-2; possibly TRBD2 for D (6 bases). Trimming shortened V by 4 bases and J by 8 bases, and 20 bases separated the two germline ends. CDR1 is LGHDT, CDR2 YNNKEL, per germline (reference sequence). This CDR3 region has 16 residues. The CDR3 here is CASSPFRGLSPGELFF. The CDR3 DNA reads TGTGCCAGCAGCCCTTTCCGGGGACTCAGCCCTGGGGAGCTGTTTTTT.

CDR3 region: CASSLQGARVGTQYF. The CDR3 coding sequence is TGCGCCAGCAGCCTACAAGGGGCCCGGGTGGGAACGCAGTATTTT. The chain couples TRBV4-1 to TRBJ2-3; TRBD1 might be the D (5 bases). This CDR3 has 15 residues. V was shortened by 4 bases and J by 9 bases, with 20 bases between the two germline ends. The germline CDR1 and CDR2 sequences are MGHRA and YSYEKL.

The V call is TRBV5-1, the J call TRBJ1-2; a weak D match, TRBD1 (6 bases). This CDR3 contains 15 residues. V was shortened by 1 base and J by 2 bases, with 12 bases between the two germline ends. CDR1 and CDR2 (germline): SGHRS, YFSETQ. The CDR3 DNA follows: TGCGCCAGCAGCTTGACGGGCCAGGGGAACTATGGCTACACCTTC. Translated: CASSLTGQGNYGYTF. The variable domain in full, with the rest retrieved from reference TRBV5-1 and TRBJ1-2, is KAGVTQTPRYLIKTRGQQVTLSCSPISGHRSVSWYQQTPGQGLQFLFEYFSETQRNKGNFPGRFSGRQFSNSRSEMNVSTLELGDSALYLCASSLTGQGNYGYTFGSGTRLTVV.

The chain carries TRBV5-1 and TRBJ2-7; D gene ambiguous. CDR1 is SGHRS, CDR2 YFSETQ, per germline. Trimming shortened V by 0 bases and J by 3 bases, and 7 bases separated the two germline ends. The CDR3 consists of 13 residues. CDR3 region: CASSLEGIYEQYF. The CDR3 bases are TGCGCCAGCAGCTTGGAAGGGATCTACGAGCAGTACTTC.

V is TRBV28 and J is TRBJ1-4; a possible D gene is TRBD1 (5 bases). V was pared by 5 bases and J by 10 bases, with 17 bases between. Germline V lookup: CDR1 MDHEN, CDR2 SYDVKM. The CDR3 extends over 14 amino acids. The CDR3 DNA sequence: TGTGCCAGCAGTCCGCTGGACACGGAAGGAAAACTGTTTTTT. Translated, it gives CASSPLDTEGKLFF.

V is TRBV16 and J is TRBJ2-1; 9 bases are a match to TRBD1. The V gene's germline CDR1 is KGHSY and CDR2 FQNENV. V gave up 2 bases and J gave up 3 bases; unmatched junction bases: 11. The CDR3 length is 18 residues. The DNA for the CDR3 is TGTGCCAGCAGCCAAAGCCCTCCGGGACAGGGTTACTACAATGAGCAGTTCTTC. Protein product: CASSQSPPGQGYYNEQFF.

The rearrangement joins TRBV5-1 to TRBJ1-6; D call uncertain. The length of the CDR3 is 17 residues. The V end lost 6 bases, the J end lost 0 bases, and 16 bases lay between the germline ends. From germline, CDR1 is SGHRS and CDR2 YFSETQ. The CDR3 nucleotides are TGCGCCAGCACCGACACCCTGGGGTCCTCCTATAATTCACCCCTCCACTTT. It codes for CASTDTLGSSYNSPLHF.

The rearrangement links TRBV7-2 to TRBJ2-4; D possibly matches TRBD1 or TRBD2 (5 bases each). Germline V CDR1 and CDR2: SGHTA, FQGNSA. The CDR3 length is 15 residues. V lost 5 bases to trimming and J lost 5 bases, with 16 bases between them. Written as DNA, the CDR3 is TGTGCCAGCAGCCCTGTCGGGACGAGGCAAAACATTCAGTACTTC. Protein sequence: CASSPVGTRQNIQYF.

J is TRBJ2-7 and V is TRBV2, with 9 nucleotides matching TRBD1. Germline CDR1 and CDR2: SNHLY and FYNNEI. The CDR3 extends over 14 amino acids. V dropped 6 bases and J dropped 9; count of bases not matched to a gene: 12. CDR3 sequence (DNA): TGTGCCAGCAGCAATCGGGGACAGGGACCTCCGCAGTACTTC. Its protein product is CASSNRGQGPPQYF.

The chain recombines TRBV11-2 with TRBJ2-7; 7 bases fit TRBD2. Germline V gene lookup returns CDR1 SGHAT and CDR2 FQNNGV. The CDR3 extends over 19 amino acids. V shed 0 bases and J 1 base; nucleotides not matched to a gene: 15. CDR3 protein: CASSLDLREGGVKSYEQYF. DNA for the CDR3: TGTGCCAGCAGCTTAGATCTTAGGGAGGGTGGCGTAAAATCCTACGAGCAGTACTTC. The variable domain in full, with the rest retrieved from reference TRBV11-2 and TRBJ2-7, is EAGVAQSPRYKIIEKRQSVAFWCNPISGHATLYWYQQILGQGPKLLIQFQNNGVVDDSQLPKDRFSAERLKGVDSTLKIQPAKLEDSAVYLCASSLDLREGGVKSYEQYFGPGTRLTVT.